The clone carrying this TCR beta chain occurred many times. Its antigen is not identified. Constant-region reverse primers amplified full-length variable regions, followed by semi-nested Nested Universal Primer A PCR. TCRdb processed the 5' RACE reads anew with MiXCR; each CDR3 protein has one entry. The table has approximately 58,000 distinct CDR3 sequences, 26% seen once; the top ten hold roughly 2.3%. The CDR3 contains 16 residues. V shed 3 bases and J 5 bases; nucleotides not matched to a gene: 10. The sorted Tregs were CD4+CD25+CD127-/low cells. Broader study findings: In terms of TCR gene usage, tumor memory CD4+ T cells clustered together with blood and lymph node memory CD4+ cells, as well as with lymph node naive CD4+ cells. Tumor Tregs overlapped most with tumor, then blood, naive CD4+ cells.

This clonotype was obtained from a female donor with breast cancer. V gene TRBV12-3 or TRBV12-4 combines with J gene TRBJ2-5; 9 positions match TRBD2. Material for sequencing was tumor-infiltrating Tregs sorted from the breast tumor. The CDR3 DNA follows: TGTGCCAGCAGTTTCGACAGTCTAGCGGGATGGGAGACCCAGTACTTC. It codes for CASSFDSLAGWETQYF.